The T cell receptor (beta chain) under discussion was sequenced for a study of control samples from healthy donors and cancer patients (dated by TCRdb to about 2020). V has 7 bases trimmed and J has 3 bases trimmed; junction bases matching no gene number 9. From the cysteine up to the phenylalanine, the CDR3 has a length of 15 residues. Of all the DNA, just the CDR3 is kept, 45 bases in frame from base 1. CDR1 SNHLY and CDR2 FYNNEI were looked up in the germline V gene. Regarding this clone: Its target antigen remains unknown. No base-level quality is on record; no much larger clone is a single base apart.

Library prep was done by the immunoSEQ multiplex PCR assay. Imported from immuneACCESS, the table was reduced by TCRdb to in-frame sequences with V and J called. These copies leave out some clones; in studies compared against another copy, an unresolved V gene accounts for under half, and the cause of the remainder is not known. Within this sample are 150,000 or so clones, with approximately 92% of them counted one time only. Over 3.5% of the sample comes from the top ten. The chain uses TRBV2 and TRBJ2-7, and 10 junction bases match TRBD1. This receptor was taken from a woman aged 55-70 years in good health. The sample was blood. The base sequence is TGTGCCAGCATTTTACCGGGACAGGGGAGCTACGAGCAGTACTTC. It encodes CASILPGQGSYEQYF.